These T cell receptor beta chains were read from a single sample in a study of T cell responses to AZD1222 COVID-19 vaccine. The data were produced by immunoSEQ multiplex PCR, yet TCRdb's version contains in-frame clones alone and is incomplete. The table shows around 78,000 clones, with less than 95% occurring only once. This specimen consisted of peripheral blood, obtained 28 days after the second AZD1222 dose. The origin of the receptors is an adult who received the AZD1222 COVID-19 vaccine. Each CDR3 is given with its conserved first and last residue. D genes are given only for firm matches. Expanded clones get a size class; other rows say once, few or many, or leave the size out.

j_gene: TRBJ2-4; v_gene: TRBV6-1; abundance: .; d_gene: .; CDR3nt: TGTGCCAGCAGTTTCATGGAGGAGGACGTAGGGCAGTACTTC; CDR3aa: CASSFMEEDVGQYF
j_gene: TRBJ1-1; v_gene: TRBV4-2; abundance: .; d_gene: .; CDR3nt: TGTGCCAGCAGCCAAGAGTGGAGGGAAAGAGGGGGAGAAGCTTTCTTT; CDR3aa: CASSQEWRERGGEAFF
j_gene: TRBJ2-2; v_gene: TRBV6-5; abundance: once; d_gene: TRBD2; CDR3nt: TGTGCCAGCAGCTCCCTTAGCGGGAGCACCGGGGAGCTGTTTTTT; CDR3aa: CASSSLSGSTGELFF
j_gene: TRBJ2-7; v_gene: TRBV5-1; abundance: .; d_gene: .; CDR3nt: TGCGCCAGCAGCTTCGAAGGTAACAGGGCCTCCTACGAGCAGTACTTC; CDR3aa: CASSFEGNRASYEQYF
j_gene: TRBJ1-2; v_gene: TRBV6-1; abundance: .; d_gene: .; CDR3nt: TGTGCCAGCAGTGAAGAATTGGCCTATGGCTACACCTTC; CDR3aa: CASSEELAYGYTF
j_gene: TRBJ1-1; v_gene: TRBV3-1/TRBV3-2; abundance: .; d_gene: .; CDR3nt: TGTGCCAGCAGCCAAGAATTTTCTGGGGGGATGAACACTGAAGCTTTCTTT; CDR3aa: CASSQEFSGGMNTEAFF
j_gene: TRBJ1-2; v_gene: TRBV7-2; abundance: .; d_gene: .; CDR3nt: TGTGCCAGCAGGTTCCCAGGAGCTGATGGCTACACCTTC; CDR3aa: CASRFPGADGYTF
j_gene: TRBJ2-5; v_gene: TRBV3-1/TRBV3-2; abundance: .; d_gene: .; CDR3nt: TGTGCCAGCAGCCAACCCGGGGGGCCCGAGACCCAGTACTTC; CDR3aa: CASSQPGGPETQYF
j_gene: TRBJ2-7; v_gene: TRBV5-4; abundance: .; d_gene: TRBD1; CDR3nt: TGTGCCAGCAGTTTTGGACAGGGGGAGGTCTACGAGCAGTACTTC; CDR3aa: CASSFGQGEVYEQYF
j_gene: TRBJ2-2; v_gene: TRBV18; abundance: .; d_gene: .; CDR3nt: TGTGCCAGCTCACCAACGGGAGTCACCGGGGAGCTGTTTTTT; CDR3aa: CASSPTGVTGELFF
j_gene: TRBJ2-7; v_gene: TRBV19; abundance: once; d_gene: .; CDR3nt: TGTGCCAGTAGTTCAGGGACGGAAACCTACGAGCAGTACTTC; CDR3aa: CASSSGTETYEQYF
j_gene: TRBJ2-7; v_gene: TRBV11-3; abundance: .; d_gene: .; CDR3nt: TGTGCCAGCAGCTTAGGGCGTCAGACCTACGAGCAGTACTTC; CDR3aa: CASSLGRQTYEQYF
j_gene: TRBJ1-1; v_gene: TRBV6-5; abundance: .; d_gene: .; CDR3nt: TGTGCCAGCAGCCCAACGAACGGGGGGGGAAGAGCTTTCTTT; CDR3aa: CASSPTNGGGRAFF
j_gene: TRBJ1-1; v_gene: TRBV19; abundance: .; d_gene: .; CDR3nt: TGTGCCAGTAGAGGCGCGGAAGCTAACACTGAAGCTTTCTTT; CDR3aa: CASRGAEANTEAFF
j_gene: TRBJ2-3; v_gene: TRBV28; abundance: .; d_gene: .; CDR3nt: TGTGCCAGCAGAGGTTTCAGCAGAACTAGCACAGATACGCAGTATTTT; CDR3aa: CASRGFSRTSTDTQYF
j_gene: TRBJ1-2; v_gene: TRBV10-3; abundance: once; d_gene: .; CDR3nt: TGTGCCATCAGTGAGTCTGGACAGTCGTATGGCTACACCTTC; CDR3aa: CAISESGQSYGYTF
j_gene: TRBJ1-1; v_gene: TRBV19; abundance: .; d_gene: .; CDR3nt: TGTGCCAGTAGTCCCATCGGACCCGGGGGGCAAGGGGCTGAAGCTTTCTTT; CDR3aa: CASSPIGPGGQGAEAFF
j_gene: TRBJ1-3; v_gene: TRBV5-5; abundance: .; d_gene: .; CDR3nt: TGTGCCAGCAGCTTACAGTTGCGGGGTTCTGGAAACACCATATATTTT; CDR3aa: CASSLQLRGSGNTIYF
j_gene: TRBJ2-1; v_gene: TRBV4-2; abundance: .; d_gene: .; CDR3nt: TGTGCCAGCAGCCAAGAGGGTATGCTAGGGGATGAGCAGTTCTTC; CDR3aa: CASSQEGMLGDEQFF
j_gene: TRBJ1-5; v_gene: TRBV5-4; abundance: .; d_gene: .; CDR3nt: TGTGCCAGCAGCTTGGCTGCGGGGGCCGGCGTCAACAATCAGCCCCAGCATTTT; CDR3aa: CASSLAAGAGVNNQPQHF
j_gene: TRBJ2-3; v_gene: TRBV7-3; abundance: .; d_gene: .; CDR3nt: TGTGCCAGCAGCTTTACAGGGTGGGGAGATACGCAGTATTTT; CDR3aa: CASSFTGWGDTQYF
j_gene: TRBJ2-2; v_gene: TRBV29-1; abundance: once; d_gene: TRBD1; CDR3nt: TGCAGCGTTCGCGGACAGGTGGTCGGGGAGCTGTTTTTT; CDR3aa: CSVRGQVVGELFF
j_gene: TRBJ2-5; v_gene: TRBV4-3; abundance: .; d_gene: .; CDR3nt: TGCGCCAGCAGCCAAGGCGTCGTGGGGGGTGAGACCCAGTACTTC; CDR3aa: CASSQGVVGGETQYF
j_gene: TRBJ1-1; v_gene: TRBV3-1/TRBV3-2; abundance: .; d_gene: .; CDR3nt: TGTGCCAGCAGCCAAGTCCGTAGGGGAGTTTTCTTT; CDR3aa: CASSQVRRGVFF
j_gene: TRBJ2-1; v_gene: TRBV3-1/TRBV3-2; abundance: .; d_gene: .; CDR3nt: TGTGCCAGCAGCCAAGAATTGACATCCCTATCCAATGAGCAGTTCTTC; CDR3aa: CASSQELTSLSNEQFF
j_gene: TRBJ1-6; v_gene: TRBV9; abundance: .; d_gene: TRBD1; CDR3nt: TGTGCCAGCAGCGCAGTGGACAGGAGCTCCTATAATTCACCCCTCCACTTT; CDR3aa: CASSAVDRSSYNSPLHF
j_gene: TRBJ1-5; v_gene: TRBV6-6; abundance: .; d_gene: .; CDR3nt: TGTGCCAGCAGTTACAGGGGGGCCGACATACAGCCCCAGCATTTT; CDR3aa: CASSYRGADIQPQHF
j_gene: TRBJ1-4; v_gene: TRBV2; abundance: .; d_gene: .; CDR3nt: TGTGCCAGCAGAGAGACAGAGAATGAAAAACTGTTTTTT; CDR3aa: CASRETENEKLFF
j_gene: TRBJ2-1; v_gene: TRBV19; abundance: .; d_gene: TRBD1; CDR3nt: TGTGCCAGTAGTAGTAGGTCCCCGGACAGGGTGAATGAGCAGTTCTTC; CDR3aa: CASSSRSPDRVNEQFF
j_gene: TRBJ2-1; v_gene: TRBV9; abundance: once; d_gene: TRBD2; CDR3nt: TGTGCCAGCAGCGCAGAGAGACTAGCCAACGGGGATGAGCAGTTCTTC; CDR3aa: CASSAERLANGDEQFF
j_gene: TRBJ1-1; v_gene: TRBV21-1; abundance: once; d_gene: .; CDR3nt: TGTGCCAGCAGCAAAGTTAGGACACTAGAGAGTCCGAACACTGAAGCTTTCTTT; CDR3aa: CASSKVRTLESPNTEAFF
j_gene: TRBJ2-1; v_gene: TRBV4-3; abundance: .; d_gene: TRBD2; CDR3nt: TGCGCCAGCAGCCAAGTGGCGGGAGGGTCCAGTGCCTACAATGAGCAGTTCTTC; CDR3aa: CASSQVAGGSSAYNEQFF
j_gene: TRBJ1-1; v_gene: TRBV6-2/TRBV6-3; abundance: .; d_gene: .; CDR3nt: TGTGCCAGCACCCCCGCATTCGGGGTGTTTTCAACGAACACTGAAGCTTTCTTT; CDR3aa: CASTPAFGVFSTNTEAFF
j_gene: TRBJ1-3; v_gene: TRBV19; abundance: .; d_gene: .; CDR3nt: TGTGCCAGTAGTACTCCGGGGGCGCAATCTGGAAACACCATATATTTT; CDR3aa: CASSTPGAQSGNTIYF
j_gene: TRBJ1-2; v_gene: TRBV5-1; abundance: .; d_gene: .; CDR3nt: TGCGCCAGCAGCTTGATGGTCGGGCAGGGTGGCTACACCTTC; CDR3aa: CASSLMVGQGGYTF
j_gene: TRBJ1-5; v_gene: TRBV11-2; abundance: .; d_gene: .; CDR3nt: TGTGCCAGCAGCTTAGGACCCGGGCACCGCCGGCCCCAGCATTTT; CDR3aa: CASSLGPGHRRPQHF
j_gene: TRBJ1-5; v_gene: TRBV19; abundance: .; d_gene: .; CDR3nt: TGTGCCAGTACCCCGACGGTTAGCAATCAGCCCCAGCATTTT; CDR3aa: CASTPTVSNQPQHF
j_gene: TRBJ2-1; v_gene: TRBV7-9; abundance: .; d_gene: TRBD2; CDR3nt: TGTGCCAGCAGCCCCCCCGTGGGACTAGGTTTCGGTGAGCAGTTCTTC; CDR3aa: CASSPPVGLGFGEQFF
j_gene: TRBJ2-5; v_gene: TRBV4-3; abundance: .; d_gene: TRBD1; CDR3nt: TGCGCCAGCAGCCGAGGGACAGGGCAAGAGACCCAGTACTTC; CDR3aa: CASSRGTGQETQYF
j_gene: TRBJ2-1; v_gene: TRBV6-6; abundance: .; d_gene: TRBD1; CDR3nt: TGTGCCAGCAGCCGCGACAGGGACCCGAACAATGAGCAGTTCTTC; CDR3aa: CASSRDRDPNNEQFF
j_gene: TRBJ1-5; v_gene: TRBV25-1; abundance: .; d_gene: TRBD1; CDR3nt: TGTGCCAGCAGTGACTCGACAGGGGGTCGCAATCAGCCCCAGCATTTT; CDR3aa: CASSDSTGGRNQPQHF
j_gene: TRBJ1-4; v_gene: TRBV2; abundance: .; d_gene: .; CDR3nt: TGTGCCAGCAGGCCCGAGGGGGGAGGTGAAAAACTGTTTTTT; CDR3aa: CASRPEGGGEKLFF
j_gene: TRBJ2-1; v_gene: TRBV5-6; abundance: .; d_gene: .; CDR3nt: TGTGCCAGCACCTTTGCCTCCTACAATGAGCAGTTCTTC; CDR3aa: CASTFASYNEQFF
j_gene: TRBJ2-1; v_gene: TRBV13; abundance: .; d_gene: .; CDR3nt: TGTGCCAGCAGCTTATACCCACCTATGAGGGGCAAAGCCAATGAGCAGTTCTTC; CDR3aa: CASSLYPPMRGKANEQFF
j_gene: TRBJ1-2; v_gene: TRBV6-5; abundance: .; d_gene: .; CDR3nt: TGTGCCAGCAGAGATAGGGGGATTACCTATGGCTACACCTTC; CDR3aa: CASRDRGITYGYTF
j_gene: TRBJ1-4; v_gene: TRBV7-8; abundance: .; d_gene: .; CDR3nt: TGTGCCAGCAGCTTAGTTCACGAAAAACTGTTTTTT; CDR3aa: CASSLVHEKLFF
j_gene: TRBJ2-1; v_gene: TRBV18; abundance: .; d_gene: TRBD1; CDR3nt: TGTGCCAGCTCGTGGACAGGGGGGAGAGATGAGCAGTTCTTC; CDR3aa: CASSWTGGRDEQFF
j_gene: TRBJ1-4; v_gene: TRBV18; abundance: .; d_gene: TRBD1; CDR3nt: TGTGCCAGCTCACCCAGGACAGGGGACGAAAAACTGTTTTTT; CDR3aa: CASSPRTGDEKLFF
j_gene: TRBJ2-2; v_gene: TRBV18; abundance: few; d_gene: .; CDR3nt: TGTGCCAGCTCACCAATCTCCCCCGGGGAGCTGTTTTTT; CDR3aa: CASSPISPGELFF
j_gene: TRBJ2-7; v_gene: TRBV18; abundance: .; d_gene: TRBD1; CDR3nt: TGTGCCAGCTCAACGGGACAGGGGCTCTACGAGCAGTACTTC; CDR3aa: CASSTGQGLYEQYF
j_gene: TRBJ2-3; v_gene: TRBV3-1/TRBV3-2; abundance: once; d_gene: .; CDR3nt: TGTGCCAGCAGCCAAGACATAGGGGGTGGCACAGATACGCAGTATTTT; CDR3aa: CASSQDIGGGTDTQYF
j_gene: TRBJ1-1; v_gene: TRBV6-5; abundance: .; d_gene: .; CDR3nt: TGTGCCAGCACGCAGGGGTGGAGGACTGAAGCTTTCTTT; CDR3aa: CASTQGWRTEAFF
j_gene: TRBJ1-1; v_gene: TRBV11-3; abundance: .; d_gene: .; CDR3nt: TGTGCCAGCACCTATATCGAACACACTGAAGCTTTCTTT; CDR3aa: CASTYIEHTEAFF
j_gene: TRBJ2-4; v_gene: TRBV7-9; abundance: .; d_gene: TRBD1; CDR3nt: TGTGCCAGCGGGGAATGGGACAGAAACATTCAGTACTTC; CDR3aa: CASGEWDRNIQYF